A single sample is the source of the 32 T cell receptor beta chains below, sequenced in a study of PD-1 blockade in classical Hodgkin lymphoma. This table comes from immunoSEQ multiplex PCR, and its TCRdb copy is limited to in-frame clones, with some not included. Of about 21,000 clones detected, roughly four fifths appear once; the ten largest clones hold approximately 25%. Each patient relapsed following autologous stem cell transplantation, and prior brentuximab vedotin exposure differed. Source: peripheral blood mononuclear cells (PBMCs), taken before the second cycle of nivolumab. These receptors all come from a human donor with classical Hodgkin lymphoma.

This clone came up a few times. CDR3 region: CAWSIQRVRGYGTEAFF. In nucleotides, the CDR3 is TGTGCCTGGAGTATCCAAAGAGTAAGGGGATACGGCACTGAAGCTTTCTTT. This chain connects TRBV30 to TRBJ1-1; maybe TRBD1 (5 bases). Germline CDR1 GTSNPN, CDR2 SVGIG (reference sequence). This CDR3 contains 17 residues. Trimming took 2 bases from V and 4 from J, leaving 23 bases between them. The complete variable domain, with remaining parts taken from reference TRBV30 and TRBJ1-1, reads SQTIHQWPATLVQPVGSPLSLECTVEGTSNPNLYWYRQAAGRGLQLLFYSVGIGQISSEVPQNLSASRPQDRQFILSSKKLLLSDSGFYLCAWSIQRVRGYGTEAFFGQGTRLTVV.

The chain links TRBV30 to TRBJ2-2; TRBD1 matches at 8 bases. CDR1 GTSNPN and CDR2 SVGIG come from the germline V gene (reference sequence). The CDR3 totals 13 residues. This chain's CDR3 is CASDRANTGELFF. Written as DNA, the CDR3 is TGTGCTTCGGACAGGGCGAACACCGGGGAGCTGTTTTTT.

About this clone: One end of the junction is discordant with germline, which a read error may explain. Other DNA sequences of this sample code for an identical CDR3. In DNA, the CDR3 is TGTGCTAGCAGCTTAGGGGAGAACACTGAAGCTTTCTTT. This translates into CASSLGENTEAFF. The chain has TRBV7-7 and TRBJ1-1; D may be TRBD1 (5 bases). CDR1 and CDR2 from the germline V gene are SSHAT and FNYEAQ (reference sequence). This CDR3 has 13 residues.

The V gene is TRBV6-1, the J gene TRBJ2-3; tentatively, D is TRBD1 (5 bases). The CDR3 is 13 residues long. The germline V gene encodes CDR1 MNHNS and CDR2 SASEGT. V dropped 7 bases and J dropped 1 base, with 9 bases sitting between them. The CDR3 spells CASILQGTDTQYF. The CDR3 DNA is TGTGCCAGCATCCTACAGGGCACAGATACGCAGTATTTT.

V gene TRBV28 combines with J gene TRBJ1-2, with D hard to call. The CDR3 totals 14 residues. Germline CDR1 reads MDHEN; CDR2 reads SYDVKM. V was cut by 3 bases and J by 1 base, with 9 bases left in between. The CDR3 loop is CASSFSQSNYGYTF. The CDR3 region has the DNA TGTGCCAGCAGTTTTTCGCAGAGTAACTATGGCTACACCTTC.

In this sample, this clone turned up a few times. CDR3 sequence (DNA): TGCAGCGTTGAACCGGGACTAGCTTACAATGAGCAGTTCTTC. Its protein is CSVEPGLAYNEQFF. The chain carries TRBV29-1 and TRBJ2-1; TRBD2 matches 9 bases. CDR3 length: 14 amino acids. V dropped 2 bases and J dropped 4; count of bases not matched to a gene: 3. Germline CDR1 is SQVTM and CDR2 is ANQGSEA.

The chain has TRBV5-1 and TRBJ2-3; D is unclear. The CDR3 runs to 13 residues. V was shortened by 4 bases and J by 3 bases, with 9 bases between the two germline ends. Germline loops: CDR1 SGHRS, CDR2 YFSETQ. The CDR3 sequence: CASSPQPTDTQYF. In nucleotides, the CDR3 is TGCGCCAGCAGCCCACAGCCTACAGATACGCAGTATTTT.

The chain carries TRBV6-1 and TRBJ1-3; no definite D call. The CDR3 totals 16 residues. Trimming shortened V by 2 bases and J by 0 bases, and 11 bases separated the two germline ends. Germline V gene data show CDR1 as MNHNS and CDR2 as SASEGT. CDR3 bases: TGTGCCAGCAGTGAACTAACGATAAGCTCTGGAAACACCATATATTTT. Amino acid sequence: CASSELTISSGNTIYF.

In this sample, this clone turned up a few times. The J gene is TRBJ1-4, the V gene TRBV27; D is unclear. Trimming stripped 5 bases from V and 3 bases from J, with 16 bases between. The germline CDR1 and CDR2 sequences are MNHEY and SMNVEV (reference sequence). This CDR3 region has 16 residues. The DNA of the CDR3 is TGTGCCAGCAGTCGTTCCCCCTGGGATTCTAATGAAAAACTGTTTTTT. The encoded protein is CASSRSPWDSNEKLFF.

The V gene is TRBV6-1, the J gene TRBJ2-1; TRBD2 aligns across 11 bases. After removal of 3 bases from V and 4 bases from J, the junction contained 8 bases not matched to a gene. The CDR3 is 17 amino acids. CDR1 is MNHNS, CDR2 SASEGT, per germline. In DNA, the CDR3 is TGTGCCAGCAGTGAGGCTAGCGGGAGGAACCGGTACAATGAGCAGTTCTTC. Translation gives CASSEASGRNRYNEQFF.

The chain recombines TRBV29-1 with TRBJ1-2; no definite D call. Germline V gene data show CDR1 as SQVTM and CDR2 as ANQGSEA. CDR3 size: 13 residues. Trimming removed 4 bases from V and 1 base from J, with 10 bases in between. CDR3 sequence (DNA): TGCAGCGTTGGTGGGCAGCTTAACTATGGCTACACCTTC. It codes for CSVGGQLNYGYTF.

This clone was observed a handful of times. The chain couples TRBV27 to TRBJ1-1, with unresolved D. Germline V gene data show CDR1 as MNHEY and CDR2 as SMNVEV (reference sequence). The length of the CDR3 is 15 residues. The germline V and J ends were trimmed by 5 bases and 3 bases, with 16 bases remaining between them. The CDR3 reads CASSRRVMGHTEAFF. In DNA form, the CDR3 reads TGTGCCAGCAGTCGAAGGGTGATGGGCCACACTGAAGCTTTCTTT.

A single count supports this clone. This chain links TRBV19 with TRBJ1-5; D gene ambiguous. Germline V gene sequence: CDR1 LNHDA, CDR2 SQIVND (reference sequence). This CDR3 region has 15 residues. The V end lost 1 base, the J end lost 0 bases, and 7 bases lay between the germline ends. CDR3: CASSIAAYSNQPQHF. As DNA, the CDR3 is TGTGCCAGTAGTATAGCGGCTTATAGCAATCAGCCCCAGCATTTT. Based on the CDR3 plus reference TRBV19 and TRBJ1-5, the full variable domain is DGGITQSPKYLFRKEGQNVTLSCEQNLNHDAMYWYRQDPGQGLRLIYYSQIVNDFQKGDIAEGYSVSREKKESFPLTVTSAQKNPTAFYLCASSIAAYSNQPQHFGDGTRLSIL.

The V and J genes are TRBV2 and TRBJ2-7; 8 bases match TRBD1. Germline CDR1 and CDR2: SNHLY and FYNNEI. Trimming at V came to 2 bases and at J to 0 bases, leaving 6 bases not matched to a gene. The CDR3 is 16 residues long. CDR3 residues: CASSEPRGQDSYEQYF. Written as DNA, the CDR3 is TGTGCCAGCAGTGAACCAAGGGGACAGGACTCCTACGAGCAGTACTTC.

The chain is built from TRBV19 and TRBJ2-5, with no clear D. The V gene lost 4 bases and the J gene lost 4 bases, with 4 bases spanning the gap. The V gene's germline CDR1 is LNHDA and CDR2 SQIVND (reference sequence). The CDR3 is 11 residues long. CDR3 sequence (DNA): TGTGCCAGTAGTACCAGAGAGACCCAGTACTTC. The encoded protein is CASSTRETQYF.

The chain combines TRBV7-8 with TRBJ2-7, with TRBD2 matching over 7 bases. The V gene end was trimmed by 1 base and the J gene end by 4 bases; junction bases not matched to a gene: 7. This CDR3 region has 15 residues. The V gene's germline CDR1 is SGHVS and CDR2 FQNEAQ. Written as DNA, the CDR3 is TGTGCCAGCAGCTTAGGTGCGGGAGAAAGTTACGAGCAGTACTTC. Translation: CASSLGAGESYEQYF. The variable domain in full, with the rest retrieved from reference TRBV7-8 and TRBJ2-7, is GAGVSQSPRYKVAKRGQDVALRCDPISGHVSLFWYQQALGQGPEFLTYFQNEAQLDKSGLPSDRFFAERPEGSVSTLKIQRTQQEDSAVYLCASSLGAGESYEQYFGPGTRLTVT.

This clone was counted only a few times. The CDR3 bases are TGTGCCAGTACCCTAGAGCGGGGCATGGCTAATGAAAAACTGTTTTTT. This sequence encodes CASTLERGMANEKLFF. The chain joins TRBV19 to TRBJ1-4, with a possible D match to TRBD1 (5 bases). CDR1 is LNHDA, CDR2 SQIVND, per germline (reference sequence). This CDR3 is built from 16 residues. Between the trimmed V and J ends, which lost 7 bases and 3 bases, there was a span of 18 bases. Based on the CDR3 plus reference TRBV19 and TRBJ1-4, the full variable domain is DGGITQSPKYLFRKEGQNVTLSCEQNLNHDAMYWYRQDPGQGLRLIYYSQIVNDFQKGDIAEGYSVSREKKESFPLTVTSAQKNPTAFYLCASTLERGMANEKLFFGSGTQLSVL.

V gene TRBV18 combines with J gene TRBJ2-7; D might be TRBD1 (6 bases). Trimming removed 1 base from V and 1 base from J, with 14 bases in between. CDR1 and CDR2 (germline): KGHSH, LQKENI. This CDR3 spans 16 amino acids. CDR3 bases: TGTGCCAGCTCACCACTCTCAGGACAGAGTTCCTACGAGCAGTACTTC. The encoded protein is CASSPLSGQSSYEQYF. Variable domain in full (rest from reference TRBV18 and TRBJ2-7): NAGVMQNPRHLVRRRGQEARLRCSPMKGHSHVYWYRQLPEEGLKFMVYLQKENIIDESGMPKERFSAEFPKEGPSILRIQQVVRGDSAAYFCASSPLSGQSSYEQYFGPGTRLTVT.

V is TRBV6-1 and J is TRBJ1-2; TRBD1 agrees at 11 bases. Germline V gene sequence: CDR1 MNHNS, CDR2 SASEGT. The CDR3 loop spans 14 amino acids. J gave up 3 bases and V 10 bases, and 7 bases lay outside the gene matches. This chain's CDR3 is CAIPRTGGYYGYTF. The DNA for the CDR3 is TGTGCCATTCCAAGGACAGGGGGCTACTATGGCTACACCTTC.

Judged by abundance, this clone is medium-sized. The V and J genes are TRBV27 and TRBJ2-1; perhaps D is TRBD1 or TRBD2 (5 bases each). CDR1 and CDR2 (germline): MNHEY, SMNVEV (reference sequence). V shed 5 bases and J shed 0 bases, with 14 bases lying between them. This CDR3 comprises 16 residues. This chain's CDR3 is CASSTGAASSYNEQFF. The CDR3 region has the DNA TGTGCCAGCAGTACAGGAGCGGCCAGCTCCTACAATGAGCAGTTCTTC.

This chain uses TRBV6-5 with TRBJ2-7; perhaps TRBD2 as D (5 bases). Germline loops: CDR1 MNHEY, CDR2 SVGAGI. The CDR3 sequence is 14 residues long. Trimming removed 6 bases at V and 3 bases at J, with 15 bases between. CDR3 residues: CASSLAQRNYEQYF. As DNA, the CDR3 is TGTGCCAGCAGCTTAGCGCAAAGAAACTACGAGCAGTACTTC.

The rearrangement joins TRBV7-9 to TRBJ1-1, with D hard to call. This CDR3 region has 15 residues. Germline-derived CDR1 and CDR2 are SEHNR and FQNEAQ (reference sequence). V shed 2 bases and J shed 10 bases, with 20 bases lying between them. Written as DNA, the CDR3 is TGTGCCAGCAGCTTACGGCCGTCGGCCCCAGGACGAGCTTTCTTT. It codes for CASSLRPSAPGRAFF. Looking up the rest from reference TRBV7-9 and TRBJ1-1 gives the full variable domain: DTGVSQNPRHKITKRGQNVTFRCDPISEHNRLYWYRQTLGQGPEFLTYFQNEAQLEKSRLLSDRFSAERPKGSFSTLEIQRTEQGDSAMYLCASSLRPSAPGRAFFGQGTRLTVV.

This clone has more than one count but fewer than ten. The chain recombines TRBV29-1 with TRBJ2-7; D is perhaps TRBD1 (7 bases). The V end was cut by 7 bases, the J end by 4 bases, with 14 bases between. Germline V CDR1 and CDR2: SQVTM, ANQGSEA. This CDR3 contains 12 residues. CDR3 region: CSARAGGYEQYF. The CDR3 bases are TGCAGCGCCAGGGCAGGGGGGTACGAGCAGTACTTC.

The rearrangement joins TRBV5-4 to TRBJ2-1, with D possibly called TRBD1 or TRBD2 (5 bases each). V was trimmed by 0 bases and J by 8 bases, leaving 9 bases between them. The CDR3 is 13 amino acids. Germline values: CDR1 SGHNT, CDR2 YYREEE (reference sequence). The chain's CDR3 is CASSLAGSDEQFF. CDR3 DNA sequence: TGTGCCAGCAGCTTGGCAGGGAGCGATGAGCAGTTCTTC.

The rearrangement uses TRBV6-1 and TRBJ1-2; D remains unclear. This CDR3 region has 13 residues. From germline, CDR1 is MNHNS and CDR2 SASEGT. The V and J ends lost 9 bases and 0 bases respectively, with 11 bases between them. The CDR3, as DNA: TGTGCCAGTGAACTCCGTCCTAACTATGGCTACACCTTC. Residues: CASELRPNYGYTF.

This clone was seen only a few times. This sequence joins TRBV6-9 and TRBJ2-1; 7 bases match TRBD2. The CDR3 runs 16 residues. V gave up 2 bases and J gave up 4 bases; unmatched junction bases: 8. The germline V gene encodes CDR1 MNHGY and CDR2 SVAAGI. CDR3 DNA: TGTGCCAGCAGTTATGGGGCGGGAGCTCGTTACAATGAGCAGTTCTTC. It encodes CASSYGAGARYNEQFF.

The chain links TRBV7-2 to TRBJ1-5; no firm D call. CDR1 is SGHTA and CDR2 is FQGNSA in the germline V gene. The V end lost 2 bases, the J end lost 0 bases, and 11 bases lay between the germline ends. The CDR3 contains 16 residues. This CDR3 is CASSLLPPPSNQPQHF. DNA of the CDR3: TGTGCCAGCAGCTTATTGCCCCCCCCTAGCAATCAGCCCCAGCATTTT.

The chain links TRBV28 to TRBJ2-1; tentatively, D is TRBD2 (6 bases). Germline CDR1 MDHEN, CDR2 SYDVKM. This CDR3 spans 16 amino acids. Deletions cut 7 bases from V and 2 bases from J, with 18 bases between. The CDR3 here is CASTGRRRGTYNEQFF. In DNA form, the CDR3 reads TGTGCCAGCACCGGTAGGAGGCGGGGTACCTACAATGAGCAGTTCTTC.

The CDR3, as DNA: TGTGCCAGCAGTTCCCGACAGAGGAACACTGAAGCTTTCTTT. Protein: CASSSRQRNTEAFF. The chain employs TRBV28 and TRBJ1-1; perhaps TRBD1 as D (5 bases). V lost 4 bases and J lost 1, with 10 bases in between. The germline V gene has CDR1 MDHEN and CDR2 SYDVKM. This CDR3 is 14 amino acids long.

J is TRBJ1-5 and V is TRBV10-3; D unresolved. Germline V gives CDR1 ENHRY, CDR2 SYGVKD. There are 12 residues in the CDR3. Trimming took off 6 bases at V and 0 bases at J, with 3 bases between the two ends. CDR3 residues: CAIRYSNQPQHF. The DNA of the CDR3 is TGTGCCATCAGGTATAGCAATCAGCCCCAGCATTTT.

This clone came up once. The rearrangement links TRBV29-1 to TRBJ2-7; the match to TRBD2 covers 11 bases. From germline, CDR1 is SQVTM and CDR2 ANQGSEA. The CDR3 covers 14 residues. Trimming removed 4 bases from V and 2 bases from J; junction bases left unmatched: 4. This chain's CDR3 is CSVGGTSGTYEQYF. CDR3 DNA: TGCAGCGTTGGGGGGACTAGCGGAACCTACGAGCAGTACTTC.

The V gene is TRBV18, the J gene TRBJ2-6, with a weak D call TRBD1 (5 bases). Germline assignment: CDR1 KGHSH and CDR2 LQKENI. This CDR3 is 15 amino acids long. V lost 5 bases to trimming and J lost 0 bases, with 8 bases between them. CDR3: CASSDTGSGANVLTF. DNA of the CDR3: TGTGCCAGCTCAGACACAGGCTCTGGGGCCAACGTCCTGACTTTC.